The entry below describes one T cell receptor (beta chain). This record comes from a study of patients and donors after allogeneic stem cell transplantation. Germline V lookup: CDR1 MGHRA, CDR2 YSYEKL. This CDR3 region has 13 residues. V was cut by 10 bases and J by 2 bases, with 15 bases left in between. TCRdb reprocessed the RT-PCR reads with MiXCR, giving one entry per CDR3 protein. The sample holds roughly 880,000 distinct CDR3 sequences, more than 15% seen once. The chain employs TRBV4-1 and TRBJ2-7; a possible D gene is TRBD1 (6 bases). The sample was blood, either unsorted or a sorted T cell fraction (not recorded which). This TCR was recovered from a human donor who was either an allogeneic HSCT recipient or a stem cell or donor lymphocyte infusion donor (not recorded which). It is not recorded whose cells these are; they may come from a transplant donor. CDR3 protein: CATSRTEAYEQYF. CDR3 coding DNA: TGCGCCACCTCTAGGACAGAAGCCTACGAGCAGTACTTC.